These 2 T cell receptor beta chains share one sample of origin, sequenced in a study of blood T cell repertoires in COVID-19. Repertoires were generated with immunoSEQ multiplex PCR, while TCRdb's copy carries only in-frame clones and drops some. The repertoire includes some 72,000 clones, about 89% of them detected once, and about 0.5% sits in the top ten. The sample comprised peripheral blood. These receptors were collected from a man aged 55 to 70 with acute or convalescent COVID-19.

The rearrangement links TRBV5-1 to TRBJ1-1; 8 bases map to TRBD1. Unmatched junction bases numbered 7, after V lost 4 bases and J lost 2 bases. Germline V gene lookup returns CDR1 SGHRS and CDR2 YFSETQ. The CDR3 consists of 15 residues. The CDR3 DNA is TGCGCCAGCAGCCCGACGGGACAGGCTAACACTGAAGCTTTCTTT. Protein product: CASSPTGQANTEAFF.

Details on this clone: Within the sample, other DNA sequences also encode this same CDR3. The rearrangement joins TRBV5-1 to TRBJ2-7, with D unresolved. The CDR3 has 12 residues. V lost 4 bases and J 4 bases, leaving 9 bases between the germline ends. Germline-derived CDR1 and CDR2 are SGHRS and YFSETQ. DNA of the CDR3: TGCGCCAGCAGCCTAGACCGATACGAGCAGTACTTC. Amino acid sequence: CASSLDRYEQYF. The full variable domain, in which reference TRBV5-1 and TRBJ2-7 provide the parts outside the CDR3, is KAGVTQTPRYLIKTRGQQVTLSCSPISGHRSVSWYQQTPGQGLQFLFEYFSETQRNKGNFPGRFSGRQFSNSRSEMNVSTLELGDSALYLCASSLDRYEQYFGPGTRLTVT.